Sequencing of this T cell receptor beta chain was carried out in a study of blood T cell repertoires in COVID-19. Germline V gives CDR1 LNHDA, CDR2 SQIVND (reference sequence). The CDR3 consists of 15 residues. The V segment lost 4 bases and the J segment 2 bases; nucleotides outside the gene matches: 6. The assay was immunoSEQ multiplex PCR, and TCRdb's table has in-frame clones only and misses some. The data contain 230,000 or so clones, around 91% of them singletons. Enrolment of Seattle patients took place during active infection, and they were followed longitudinally. Sequenced material: peripheral blood. The sequence was obtained from a woman aged 55-69 years with COVID-19, enrolled during active disease. The chain links TRBV19 to TRBJ2-3, with 7 bases matching TRBD2. CDR3 bases: TGTGCCAGTAGTACCCAGGGAGGGGTCACAGATACGCAGTATTTT. Its protein product is CASSTQGGVTDTQYF.